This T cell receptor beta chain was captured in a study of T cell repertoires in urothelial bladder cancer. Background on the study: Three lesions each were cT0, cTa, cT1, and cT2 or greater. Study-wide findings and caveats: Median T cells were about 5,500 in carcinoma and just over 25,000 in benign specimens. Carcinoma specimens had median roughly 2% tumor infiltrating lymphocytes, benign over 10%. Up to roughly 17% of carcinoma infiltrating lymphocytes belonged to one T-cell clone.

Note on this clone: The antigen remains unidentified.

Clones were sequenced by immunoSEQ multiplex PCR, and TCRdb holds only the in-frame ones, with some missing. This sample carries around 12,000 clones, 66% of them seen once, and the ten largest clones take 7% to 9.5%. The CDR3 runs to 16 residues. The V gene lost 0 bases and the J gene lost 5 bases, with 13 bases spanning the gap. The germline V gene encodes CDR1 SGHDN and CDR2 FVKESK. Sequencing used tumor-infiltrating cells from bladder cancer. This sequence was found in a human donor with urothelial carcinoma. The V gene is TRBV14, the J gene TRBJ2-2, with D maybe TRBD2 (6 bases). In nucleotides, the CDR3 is TGTGCCAGCAGCCAAGAATTGCTAGCGAGGACCGGGGAGCTGTTTTTT. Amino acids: CASSQELLARTGELFF.